Described below is a single T cell receptor (beta chain) sequence and its context. Patients were ineligible given autoimmune disease history or systemic immunosuppression. Measured with immunoSEQ multiplex PCR; TCRdb has only the in-frame clones, and not every one. The sample records tens of thousands of clones, approximately 81% being singletons. This sample was taken from a study of OX40 agonist ivuxolimab in advanced cancers. As for the study in general: An agonistic human IgG2 monoclonal antibody against OX40 (CD134) was given.

CDR1 GTSNPN and CDR2 SVGIG come from the germline V gene (reference sequence). Trimming pared 7 bases from V and 3 bases from J, leaving 21 bases between. This CDR3 comprises 15 residues. The sequence came from an adult with an advanced solid tumor such as melanoma, head and neck, liver or kidney cancer. The chain joins TRBV30 to TRBJ1-2; perhaps TRBD1 as D (6 bases). Sequences were derived from CD4+ or CD8+ T cells sorted from blood, sampled in a trial of the OX40 agonist ivuxolimab. The CDR3 protein is CASEGPGGGDYGYTF. The CDR3 nucleotides are TGTGCCTCCGAGGGGCCCGGGGGCGGTGACTATGGCTACACCTTC.